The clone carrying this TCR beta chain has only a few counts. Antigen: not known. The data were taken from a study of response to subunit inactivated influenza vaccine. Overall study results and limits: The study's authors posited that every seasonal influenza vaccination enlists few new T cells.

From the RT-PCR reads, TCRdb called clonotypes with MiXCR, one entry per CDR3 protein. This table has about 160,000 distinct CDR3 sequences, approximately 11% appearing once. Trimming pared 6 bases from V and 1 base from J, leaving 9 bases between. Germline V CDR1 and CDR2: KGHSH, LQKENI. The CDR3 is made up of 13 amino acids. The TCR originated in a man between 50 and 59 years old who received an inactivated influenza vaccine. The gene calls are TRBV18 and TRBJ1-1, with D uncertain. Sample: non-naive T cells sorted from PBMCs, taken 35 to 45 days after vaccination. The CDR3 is CASSSDENTEAFF. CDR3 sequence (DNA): TGTGCCAGCTCCAGTGACGAGAACACTGAAGCTTTCTTT.